A selection of T cell receptor beta chains follows, all from one sample in a study of T cell changes during pregnancy in multiple sclerosis. Libraries were prepared by immunoSEQ multiplex PCR; TCRdb keeps only in-frame clonotypes and omits some of them. The sample holds some 60,000 clones, roughly 90% seen once. Sequencing was performed on peripheral blood, taken in the second trimester of pregnancy. These receptors all stem from a female donor in good health, enrolled as a control in a pregnancy study. Each CDR3 is given with its conserved first and last residue. Fields, in order: V gene, J gene, CDR3 length, CDR3 protein.

TRBV27	TRBJ2-1	15	CASRRGTSSYNEQFF
TRBV25-1	TRBJ1-1	14	CASKGNSLNTEAFF
TRBV4-1	TRBJ2-3	13	CASSQLAADTQYF
TRBV4-1	TRBJ2-6	18	CASSQRTSGGVGANVLTF
TRBV21-1	TRBJ1-1	13	CASSKQGSTEAFF
TRBV2	TRBJ2-2	14	CASVYRQVGGELFF
TRBV2	TRBJ2-5	12	CASSKRWETQYF
TRBV6-6	TRBJ1-1	14	CASSPHGGNTEAFF
TRBV7-2	TRBJ2-3	17	CASSLVAGGPGTDTQYF
TRBV6-1	TRBJ2-1	14	CASSEYRSYNEQFF
TRBV11-2	TRBJ2-7	16	CASRGGAWLASYEQYF
TRBV4-3	TRBJ2-3	17	CASSQAQGTSGTDTQYF
TRBV4-3	TRBJ1-1	17	CASSQLGRRRGNTEAFF
TRBV2	TRBJ2-7	13	CASNWGRTYEQYF
TRBV15	TRBJ1-3	16	CATSRDPWTAGNTIYF
TRBV6-1	TRBJ1-5	13	CASVASLNQPQHF
TRBV5-6	TRBJ1-2	13	CASSSQGRGGYTF
TRBV9	TRBJ2-3	18	CASSVRGLGSTVGDTQYF
TRBV7-2	TRBJ2-7	14	CASSSRTGSYEQYF